The clone carrying this T cell receptor beta chain was seen more than once but under ten times. Repertoires were generated with immunoSEQ multiplex PCR, while TCRdb's copy carries only in-frame clones and drops some. The sample consists of hundreds of thousands of clones, roughly 90% of them appearing once. The CDR3 is 12 amino acids. V was clipped by 9 bases and J by 5 bases; unmatched bases: 3. Germline assignment: CDR1 MNHEY and CDR2 SVGAGI. This record belongs to a study of blood T cell repertoires in COVID-19. Study overall: The origin of the acute and convalescent COVID-19 samples was the United States, Italy and Spain. T cells, B-cell-depleted T cells, or PBMCs provided the cDNA or gDNA that served as material.

This clonotype originated in a woman aged 50 to 65 with active or convalescent COVID-19. The sample comprised peripheral blood. J is TRBJ1-2 and V is TRBV6-5; the match to TRBD1 covers 10 bases. CDR3 residues: CASQDRGYGYTF. CDR3 nucleotide sequence: TGTGCCAGTCAGGACAGGGGGTATGGCTACACCTTC.